The source of this T cell receptor beta chain is a study of tumor-infiltrating lymphocytes in localized non-small cell lung cancer. Study details: Patients included smokers and never-smokers with various histologies, some sampled after neoadjuvant chemotherapy. General study points: Different pieces of the same tissue went to different assays, confounding technical variation with intratumor heterogeneity. No T-cell fraction difference was seen between IM1 and IM2 tumors. Tumors had more T cell infiltration than uninvolved lung, per TCRbeta sequencing and CD3 counts.

Remarks on this clone: Antigen specificity is unknown.

Method: immunoSEQ multiplex PCR; TCRdb's copy keeps in-frame clones and lacks some. The table shows roughly 9,100 clones, with around 81% occurring only once. Sequencing was carried out using uninvolved lung tissue not adjacent to the tumor. This TCR derives from a human donor with non-small cell lung cancer.

The CDR3 reads CASRSGRGTDTQYF. CDR3 nucleotide sequence: TGTGCCAGCCGTAGCGGGAGAGGAACAGATACGCAGTATTTT. The chain recombines TRBV6-5 with TRBJ2-3; 9 bases agree with TRBD2. Per the germline V gene, CDR1 is MNHEY and CDR2 is SVGAGI. J lost 3 bases, V lost 8 bases, and 6 bases had no gene match. The CDR3 sequence is 14 residues long.